The subject of this entry is one T cell receptor (beta chain). Its specificity is unknown. There are 15 residues in the CDR3. V was clipped by 7 bases and J by 2 bases, with 12 bases between them. TCR beta rearrangements were amplified from peripheral blood genomic DNA. Rearranged V-D-J TRB sequences were amplified with a mixed TRB-A/B primer pool. TCRdb re-analysed the multiplex PCR reads in MiXCR, keeping a single row per CDR3 protein. The repertoire has around 12,000 distinct CDR3 sequences, under 40% of them found once; the top ten carry roughly 6.7%. These data come from a study of T cell repertoires in aging, cancer and after chemotherapy. At the level of the study: Repeat sampling of healthy donors over several months to years showed clear clonal overlap.

General study results and limits: In each cancer cohort, median generation probability increased across chemotherapy, suggesting thymic output rebounded. Age-matched healthy donors had significantly more diverse, less clonal blood TCR repertoires than untreated cancer patients.

The chain has TRBV12-3 or TRBV12-4 and TRBJ2-6; D gene unclear. The receptor comes from a human donor in good health. The donor label of this sample is uncertain. The sample taken for sequencing was blood. DNA for the CDR3: TGTGCCAGCATCCCGGGTCGAGCTGGGGCCAACGTCCTGACTTTC. It codes for CASIPGRAGANVLTF.